This T cell receptor (beta chain) stems from a study of Ad26.COV2.S vaccination and SARS-CoV-2 variants. Study-wide points: Placebo recipients had lower spike-specific TCR breadth than vaccine recipients.

Specified treatment: around 19 received Ad26.COV2.S at low or high dose, single or two shots; about 5 received placebo; per-sample allocation not given. Sampling happened 63 days after the first vaccine or placebo injection. TCRdb's copy holds only in-frame clones and misses some; the assay was immunoSEQ multiplex PCR. The data show more than 300,000 clones, approximately 90% seen once. Note on this clone: Antigen unknown.

CDR1 is SEHNR, CDR2 FQNEAQ, per germline (reference sequence). Between the trimmed V and J ends, which lost 2 bases and 4 bases, there was a span of 11 bases. The CDR3 consists of 14 residues. The chain carries TRBV7-9 and TRBJ1-1, with no clear D. This clonotype originated in a person aged 18-65 years who received the Ad26.COV2.S COVID-19 vaccine or a placebo. Material: peripheral blood, obtained in a trial of Ad26.COV2.S vaccine versus placebo. The CDR3 here is CASSLLLGGTEAFF. The CDR3 DNA follows: TGTGCCAGCAGCTTATTGTTGGGTGGCACTGAAGCTTTCTTT. Complete variable domain (other parts from reference TRBV7-9 and TRBJ1-1): DTGVSQNPRHKITKRGQNVTFRCDPISEHNRLYWYRQTLGQGPEFLTYFQNEAQLEKSRLLSDRFSAERPKGSFSTLEIQRTEQGDSAMYLCASSLLLGGTEAFFGQGTRLTVV.